This is a list of T cell receptor beta chains from one sample in a study of cytomegalovirus exposure and HLA in healthy donors. The repertoire was sequenced with immunoSEQ multiplex PCR; TCRdb's copy has only in-frame clones and lacks some. The data show some 200,000 clones, 79% seen once. The sequenced sample was PBMCs. The source is a girl aged 5 to 17 in good health and CMV-seropositive. CDR3s leave out the opening cysteine and the closing phenylalanine or tryptophan.

j_call	v_call	cdr3_aa
TRBJ2-7	TRBV10-1	ATQRTSGAYEQY
TRBJ2-2	TRBV29-1	SVDWGGLPPPTGELF
TRBJ2-1	TRBV6-4	ASSQTSGGPYNEQF
TRBJ1-2	TRBV29-1	SGRWDRGPTI
TRBJ2-3	TRBV18	ASSTAGHGTDTQY
TRBJ1-1	TRBV14	ASSLTSGATEAF
TRBJ1-1	TRBV18	ASSPPAGGAF
TRBJ2-7	TRBV20-1	SALGQPEQY
TRBJ2-5	TRBV21-1	ASSATSAGETQY
TRBJ1-6	TRBV5-1	ASNSGGWKNSPLH
TRBJ1-3	TRBV30	AWQGVGNTIY
TRBJ1-4	TRBV7-9	ASSLKAGVATNEKLF
TRBJ1-1	TRBV19	ASSHRNTEAF
TRBJ2-1	TRBV27	ASSTLKFRSYNEQF
TRBJ1-6	TRBV13	ASSLKGSYNSPLH
TRBJ2-7	TRBV7-2	ASSFAGPAGGPRLEQY
TRBJ1-4	TRBV30	AWSGVGQLLNEKLF
TRBJ2-3	TRBV10-3	AISVSGGGAGDTQY
TRBJ2-7	TRBV6-6	ASSWGAGAVPYEQY
TRBJ1-2	TRBV27	ASTKRNLAGWGGYT
TRBJ2-1	TRBV10-1	ASSESWEAEQF
TRBJ2-2	TRBV9	ASSVGENTGELF
TRBJ1-6	TRBV7-2	ASSFYRGRFDNSPLH
TRBJ2-1	TRBV7-9	ASSLVNFNEQF
TRBJ1-2	TRBV6-5	ASGRQGAYGYT
TRBJ1-2	TRBV7-9	ASRPNPGQNIYGYT
TRBJ1-1	TRBV5-4	ASSLNTGPNWAEAF
TRBJ1-2	TRBV18	ASSPDINYGYT
TRBJ1-5	TRBV10-2	ASSRAESNQPQH
TRBJ1-1	TRBV6-5	ASSFRGRGAF
TRBJ1-2	TRBV18	ASSPAARGYT
TRBJ2-2	TRBV5-1	ASSLAVYENTGELF
TRBJ2-3	TRBV29-1	SVVLAGTTDTQY
TRBJ2-3	TRBV6-4	ASSDEAGGRTDTQY
TRBJ2-7	TRBV13	ASSYDTGTGDYEQY
TRBJ1-1	TRBV19	ASSPQGRTEAF
TRBJ2-2	TRBV2	ASSEARDRGWNTGELF
TRBJ2-7	TRBV7-6	ASSLLGGVSSYEQY
TRBJ2-7	TRBV7-2	ASSLDVDYEQY
TRBJ2-7	TRBV6-1	ASSGRDKVYEQY
TRBJ2-5	TRBV9	ASSAGGGGETQY
TRBJ2-3	TRBV18	ASSPLGQDRTDTQY
TRBJ1-2	TRBV4-3	ASSQHGTANYGYT
TRBJ2-1	TRBV10-1	ASSATGRSEQF
TRBJ2-3	TRBV25-1	ASSLLAGPADTQY
TRBJ2-2	TRBV4-3	ASSQARLLITGELF
TRBJ1-4	TRBV6-5	ASRGGLASEKLF
TRBJ2-1	TRBV4-1	ASSQVIGDYNGEQF
TRBJ2-6	TRBV7-2	ASRRQSGANVLT
TRBJ1-1	TRBV6-5	ASSTRQGRTEAF
TRBJ2-5	TRBV7-2	ASSLGLLAGHQETQY
TRBJ1-1	TRBV4-3	ASSQDGGGTEAF
TRBJ2-2	TRBV5-4	ASSWTSTGELF
TRBJ2-2	TRBV19	ASSTDRGRGGELF
TRBJ1-4	TRBV9	ASSAEGAPGPGKLF
TRBJ2-3	TRBV7-9	ASSLGQGADTQY
TRBJ1-2	TRBV5-1	ASSLAAGPEGYT
TRBJ2-2	TRBV11-3	ASSKGWELAYTGELF
TRBJ2-2	TRBV4-3	ASSQKLAGGTGGELF
TRBJ2-2	TRBV5-1	ASSLEGPGELF